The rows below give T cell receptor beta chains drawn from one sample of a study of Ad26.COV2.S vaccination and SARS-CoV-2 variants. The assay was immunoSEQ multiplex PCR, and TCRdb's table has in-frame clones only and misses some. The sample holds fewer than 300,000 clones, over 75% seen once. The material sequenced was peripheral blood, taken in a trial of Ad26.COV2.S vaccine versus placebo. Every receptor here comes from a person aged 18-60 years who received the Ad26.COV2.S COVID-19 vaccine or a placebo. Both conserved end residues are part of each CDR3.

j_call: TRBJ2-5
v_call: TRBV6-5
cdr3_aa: CASTDRGQGQETQYF

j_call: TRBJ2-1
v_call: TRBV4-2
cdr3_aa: CASSHLTGGSFYEQFF

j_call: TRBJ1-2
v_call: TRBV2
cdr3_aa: CASSKQDLDGYTF

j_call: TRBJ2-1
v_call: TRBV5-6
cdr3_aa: CASSWIRFGNEQFF

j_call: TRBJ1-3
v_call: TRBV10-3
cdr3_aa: CATTWDRGSGNTIYF

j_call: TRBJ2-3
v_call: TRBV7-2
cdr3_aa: CASILGAATDTQYF

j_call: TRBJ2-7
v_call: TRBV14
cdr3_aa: CASSHGGGTYEQYF

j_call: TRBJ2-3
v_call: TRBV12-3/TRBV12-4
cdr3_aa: CASRASSTDTQYF

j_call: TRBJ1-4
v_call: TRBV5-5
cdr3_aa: CASSLGTGGEKLFF

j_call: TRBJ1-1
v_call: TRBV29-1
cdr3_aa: CSVDQGGVGEAFF

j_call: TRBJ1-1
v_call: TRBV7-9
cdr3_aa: CASSLLGEAFF

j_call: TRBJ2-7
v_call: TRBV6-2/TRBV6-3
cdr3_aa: CASSYSPLDSLTYEQYF

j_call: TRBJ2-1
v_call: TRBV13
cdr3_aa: CASSPMTSGGYYNEQFF

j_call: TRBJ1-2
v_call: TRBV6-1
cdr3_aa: CASSEGGWGYTF

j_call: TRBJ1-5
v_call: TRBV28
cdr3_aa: CASSSGQGNQPQHF

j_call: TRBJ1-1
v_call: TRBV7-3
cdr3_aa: CASKFSQGNTEAFF

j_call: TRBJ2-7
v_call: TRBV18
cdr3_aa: CASSPGLAVYEQYF

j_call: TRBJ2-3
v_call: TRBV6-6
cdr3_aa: CASSRLVSGEGAGTQYF

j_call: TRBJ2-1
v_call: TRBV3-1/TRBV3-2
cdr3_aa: CASSQSSAGFSNEQFF

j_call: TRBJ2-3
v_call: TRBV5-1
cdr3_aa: CASSPYTDTQYF

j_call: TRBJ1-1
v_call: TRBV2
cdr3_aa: CASSDRTVNTEAFF

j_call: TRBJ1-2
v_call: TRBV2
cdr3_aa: CASRGDRGLGYGYTF

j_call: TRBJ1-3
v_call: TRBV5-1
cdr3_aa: CASSIRSPESSGNTIYF

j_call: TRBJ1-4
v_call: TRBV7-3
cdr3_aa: CASSPRDRHNEKLFF

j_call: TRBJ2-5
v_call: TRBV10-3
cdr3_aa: CAIGSPVLETQYF

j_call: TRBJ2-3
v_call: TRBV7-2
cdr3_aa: CASSLGLAGGLTDTQYF

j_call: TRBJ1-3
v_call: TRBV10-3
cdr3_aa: CAISEDQGRTGNTIYF

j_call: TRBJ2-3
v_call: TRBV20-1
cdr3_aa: CSATGATGQYF

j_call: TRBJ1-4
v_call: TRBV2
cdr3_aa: CASSEQGEKLFF

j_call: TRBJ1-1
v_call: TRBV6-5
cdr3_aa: CASSRVIGTEAFF

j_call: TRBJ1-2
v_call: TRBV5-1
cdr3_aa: CASSFTGWGYTF

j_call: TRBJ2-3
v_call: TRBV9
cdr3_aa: CASSVVPDTQYF

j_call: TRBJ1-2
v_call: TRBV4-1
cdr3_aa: CASSQDERVRYGYTF

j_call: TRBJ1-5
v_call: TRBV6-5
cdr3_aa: CASSFSGTGGNQPQHF

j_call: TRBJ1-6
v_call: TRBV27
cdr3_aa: CASSKTGESPLHF

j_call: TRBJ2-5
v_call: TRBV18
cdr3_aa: CASSEGYQETQYF

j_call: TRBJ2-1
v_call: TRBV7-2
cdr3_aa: CASTPPGLAGVNEQFF

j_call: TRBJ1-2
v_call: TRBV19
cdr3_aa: CATTMGQASNYGYTF

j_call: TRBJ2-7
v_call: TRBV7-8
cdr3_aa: CASSPGGGTSGSFFYEQYF

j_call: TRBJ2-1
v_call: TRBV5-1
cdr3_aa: CASSLGDRQSSYNEQFF

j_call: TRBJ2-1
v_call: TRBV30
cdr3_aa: CAWITGSRYNEQFF

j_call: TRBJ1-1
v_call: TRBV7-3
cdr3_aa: CASSLSGQGARTEAFF

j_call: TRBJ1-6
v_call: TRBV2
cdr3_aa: CASSDGGLSNSPLHF

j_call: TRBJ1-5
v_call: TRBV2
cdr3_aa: CASSDPSSNQPQHF

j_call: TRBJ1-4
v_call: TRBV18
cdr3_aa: CASSPGTEGEKLFF

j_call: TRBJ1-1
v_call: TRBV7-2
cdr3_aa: CASSLAGSPNTEAFF

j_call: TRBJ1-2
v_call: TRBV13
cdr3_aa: CASSLVSQNYGYTF

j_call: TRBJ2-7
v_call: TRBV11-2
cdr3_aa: CASSPRDGSYEQYF

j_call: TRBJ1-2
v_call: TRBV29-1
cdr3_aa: CSVLSVAADYGYTF

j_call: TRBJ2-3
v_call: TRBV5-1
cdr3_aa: CASSLVRGGDTQYF

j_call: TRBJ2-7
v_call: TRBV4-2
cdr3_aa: CASSPGRLSDTYEQYF

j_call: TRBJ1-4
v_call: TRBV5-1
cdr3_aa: CASSLGTGATNEKLFF

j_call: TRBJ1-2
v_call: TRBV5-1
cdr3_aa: CASSPSWTETNYGYTF

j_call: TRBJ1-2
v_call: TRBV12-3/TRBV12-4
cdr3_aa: CASSLGSTGSYTF

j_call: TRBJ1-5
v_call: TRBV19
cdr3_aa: CASSRIGTVYSNQPQHF

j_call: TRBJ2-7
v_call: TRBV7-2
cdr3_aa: CASSFAGGSTYEQYF